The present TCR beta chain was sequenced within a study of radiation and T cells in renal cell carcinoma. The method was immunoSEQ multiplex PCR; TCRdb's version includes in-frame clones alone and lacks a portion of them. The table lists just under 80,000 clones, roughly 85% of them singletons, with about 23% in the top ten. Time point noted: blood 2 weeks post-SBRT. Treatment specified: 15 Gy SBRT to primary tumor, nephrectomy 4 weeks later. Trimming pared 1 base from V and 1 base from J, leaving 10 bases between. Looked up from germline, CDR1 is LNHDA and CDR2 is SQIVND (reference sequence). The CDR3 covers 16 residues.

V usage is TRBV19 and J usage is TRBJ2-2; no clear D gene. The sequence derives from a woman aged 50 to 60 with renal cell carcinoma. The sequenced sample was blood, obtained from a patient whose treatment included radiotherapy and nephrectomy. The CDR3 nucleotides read TGTGCCAGTAGTATAGCGGCGGCTGAGAACACCGGGGAGCTGTTTTTT. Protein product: CASSIAAAENTGELFF.